The entry that follows covers one T cell receptor beta chain sequence. Its target is unknown. This entry comes from a study of beta chain features in type 1 diabetes. Study results and limitations: Across patients, naive, central memory and Treg TCRB repertoires exhibited apparently greater similarity than was observed across healthy donors. Patients with Type 1 diabetes showed moderately but significantly shorter TCRB CDR3s in all four CD4+ subsets. Type 1 diabetes patients had fewer VDJ junction insertions and more deletions.

Germline-derived CDR1 and CDR2 are SNHLY and FYNNEI. There are 12 residues in the CDR3. V was pared by 6 bases and J by 6 bases, with 3 bases of the junction left unmatched. Roughly 110 mL of blood, on average, came from one heparinised draw per donor. Expressed TCRB transcripts were sequenced because the entire RNA isolate underwent reverse transcription. Profiled with immunoSEQ multiplex PCR; TCRdb holds only in-frame clones, not every one. The sample holds more than 250,000 clones, 20% seen once. The sequenced material came from naive CD4+ T cells from blood. The receptor was derived from a woman aged 40 to 49 with type 1 diabetes. The V call is TRBV2, the J call TRBJ2-3; 7 bases are a match to TRBD2. CDR3 protein: CASSWGGDTQYF. The CDR3 bases are TGTGCCAGCAGCTGGGGGGGGGATACGCAGTATTTT.